Presented here are 4 T cell receptor beta chains from one specimen sequenced in a study of T cell repertoires in cytomegalovirus infection. TCRdb called the reads again in MiXCR, with one record for every CDR3 protein. The repertoire holds 150,000 to 200,000 distinct CDR3 sequences, with approximately 9.7% as singletons. The sequencing input was PBMCs. All receptors derive from a human donor in good health (CMV status not recorded). Some clones in this sample may be carry-over from other donors' samples.

Concerning this clonotype itself: A much larger clone differs by one base, so this may be a read error. The J gene is TRBJ1-1, the V gene TRBV7-9; D is ambiguous. Germline loops: CDR1 SEHNR, CDR2 FQNEAQ (reference sequence). V lost 5 bases and J lost 5, with 9 bases in between. The CDR3 has 12 residues. The CDR3 spells CASSPSGTEAFF. Here the CDR3 DNA reads TGTGCCAGCAGCCCCAGCGGGACTGAAGCTTTCTTT.

Only a few counts were recorded for this clonotype. The chain uses TRBV20-1 and TRBJ2-3; D gene ambiguous. V lost 7 bases and J 1 base, leaving 15 bases between the germline ends. There are 14 residues in the CDR3. The germline gives CDR1 DFQATT, CDR2 SNEGSKA (reference sequence). DNA of the CDR3: TGCAGTGGTTGGCCCCCTCTCGGCACAGATACGCAGTATTTT. The encoded protein is CSGWPPLGTDTQYF.

This clonotype has a count of ten or more. This chain joins TRBV7-2 and TRBJ2-1; unclear D gene. The CDR3 loop spans 14 amino acids. Germline V gives CDR1 SGHTA, CDR2 FQGNSA. The ends were cut back, 1 base at V and 8 bases at J, with 12 bases in the middle. This chain's CDR3 is CASSLVLSFDEQFF. The CDR3 DNA reads as TGTGCCAGCAGCTTAGTTCTTAGTTTCGATGAGCAGTTCTTC.

This clonotype was picked up a small number of times. The chain links TRBV6-2 or TRBV6-3 to TRBJ2-3; the D is unclear. This CDR3 comprises 12 residues. Germline assignment: CDR1 MNHEY and CDR2 SVGEGT. V was cut by 5 bases and J by 4 bases, with 7 bases left in between. CDR3 DNA: TGTGCCAGCAGTCAACGGGCAGATACGCAGTATTTT. It yields the protein CASSQRADTQYF.